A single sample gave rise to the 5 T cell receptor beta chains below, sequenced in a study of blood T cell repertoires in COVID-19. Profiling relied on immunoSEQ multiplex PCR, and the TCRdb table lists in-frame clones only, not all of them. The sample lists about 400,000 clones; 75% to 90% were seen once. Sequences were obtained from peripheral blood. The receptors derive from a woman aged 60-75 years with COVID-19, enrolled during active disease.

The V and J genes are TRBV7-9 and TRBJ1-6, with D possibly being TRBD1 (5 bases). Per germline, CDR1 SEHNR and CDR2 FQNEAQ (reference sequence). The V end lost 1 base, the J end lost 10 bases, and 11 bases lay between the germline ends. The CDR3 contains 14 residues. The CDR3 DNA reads TGTGCCAGCAGCTTAGAGGACATCTGGTCACCCCTCCACTTT. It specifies CASSLEDIWSPLHF.

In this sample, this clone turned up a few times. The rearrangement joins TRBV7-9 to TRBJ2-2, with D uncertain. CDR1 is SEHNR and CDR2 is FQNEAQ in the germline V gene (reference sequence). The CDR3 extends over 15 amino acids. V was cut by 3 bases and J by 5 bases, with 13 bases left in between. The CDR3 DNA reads TGTGCCAGCAGCTTTGAACCTTACAAAACCGGGGAGCTGTTTTTT. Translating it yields CASSFEPYKTGELFF.

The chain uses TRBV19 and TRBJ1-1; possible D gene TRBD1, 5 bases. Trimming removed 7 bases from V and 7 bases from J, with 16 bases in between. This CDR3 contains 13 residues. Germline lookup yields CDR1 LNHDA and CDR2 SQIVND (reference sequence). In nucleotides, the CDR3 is TGTGCCAGTACCCCGTGGGGGGACGGTGAAGCTTTCTTT. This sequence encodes CASTPWGDGEAFF.

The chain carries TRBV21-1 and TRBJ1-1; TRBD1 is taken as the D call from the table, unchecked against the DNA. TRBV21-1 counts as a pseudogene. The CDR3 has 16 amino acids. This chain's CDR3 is CASSKVGAGGNTEAFF. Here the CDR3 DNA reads TGTGCCAGCAGCAAAGTGGGGGCAGGGGGGAACACTGAAGCTTTCTTT.

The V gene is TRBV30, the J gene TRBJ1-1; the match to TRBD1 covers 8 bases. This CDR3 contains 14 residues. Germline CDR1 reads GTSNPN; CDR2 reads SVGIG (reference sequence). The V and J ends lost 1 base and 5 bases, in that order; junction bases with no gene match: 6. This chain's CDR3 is CAWSAGGAGTEAFF. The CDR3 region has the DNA TGTGCCTGGAGTGCAGGGGGCGCGGGTACTGAAGCTTTCTTT.